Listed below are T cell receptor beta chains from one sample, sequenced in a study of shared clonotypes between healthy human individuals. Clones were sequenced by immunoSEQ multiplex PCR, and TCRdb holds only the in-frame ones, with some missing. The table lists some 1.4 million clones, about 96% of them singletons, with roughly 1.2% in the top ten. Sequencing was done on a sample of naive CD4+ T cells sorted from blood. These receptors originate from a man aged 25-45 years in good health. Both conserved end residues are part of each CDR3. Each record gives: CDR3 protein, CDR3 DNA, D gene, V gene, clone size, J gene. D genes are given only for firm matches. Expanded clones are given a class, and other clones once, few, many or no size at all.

CASSLSYNEQFF,TGTGCCAGCAGCTTAAGCTACAATGAGCAGTTCTTC,.,TRBV7-9,.,TRBJ2-1
CASSVAGQDSYEQYF,TGTGCCAGCAGCGTAGCAGGACAGGACTCCTACGAGCAGTACTTC,TRBD1,TRBV9,.,TRBJ2-7
CASRPGLAVYEQYF,TGTGCCAGCAGACCGGGACTAGCGGTCTACGAGCAGTACTTC,TRBD2,TRBV6-5,once,TRBJ2-7
CASSVGLADNTGELFF,TGTGCCAGCAGCGTAGGACTAGCGGATAACACCGGGGAGCTGTTTTTT,TRBD2,TRBV9,.,TRBJ2-2
CSVLKTEAHSGNTIYF,TGCAGCGTCCTTAAGACGGAGGCTCACTCTGGAAACACCATATATTTT,.,TRBV29-1,.,TRBJ1-3
CASSEERTYTDTQYF,TGCGCCAGCAGTGAAGAGCGGACGTACACAGATACGCAGTATTTT,.,TRBV10-2,.,TRBJ2-3
CASSLAGVGTDTQYF,TGCGCCAGCAGCTTGGCCGGGGTAGGGACAGATACGCAGTATTTT,.,TRBV5-1,once,TRBJ2-3
CASSLTGFSGNTIYF,TGCGCCAGCAGCCTGACAGGCTTCTCTGGAAACACCATATATTTT,.,TRBV10-1,.,TRBJ1-3
CASSLQRAGRYGNTIYF,TGTGCCAGCAGCTTGCAAAGGGCAGGGCGTTATGGAAACACCATATATTTT,.,TRBV11-2,.,TRBJ1-3
CASSFRRGDTQYF,TGTGCCAGCAGCTTCCGTCGGGGAGATACGCAGTATTTT,.,TRBV7-6,.,TRBJ2-3
CASSFFGEADTQYF,TGTGCCAGCAGCTTTTTCGGCGAGGCAGATACGCAGTATTTT,.,TRBV7-9,.,TRBJ2-3
CASSPPVGPSGSWDTQYF,TGTGCCAGCTCACCACCGGTCGGCCCTAGCGGGAGTTGGGATACGCAGTATTTT,TRBD2,TRBV18,.,TRBJ2-3
CASSPTGSGRSYGYTF,TGTGCCAGCAGCCCCACCGGATCAGGTCGAAGCTATGGCTACACCTTC,.,TRBV7-9,.,TRBJ1-2
CASRLLGAGDTQYF,TGCGCCAGCAGACTATTGGGGGCTGGGGATACGCAGTATTTT,.,TRBV5-1,.,TRBJ2-3
CASSPLAGNTGELFF,TGTGCCAGCAGCCCACTAGCGGGGAACACCGGGGAGCTGTTTTTT,TRBD2,TRBV11-2,.,TRBJ2-2
CASSVQGTDTQYF,TGTGCCAGCAGCGTCCAGGGGACAGATACGCAGTATTTT,.,TRBV9,.,TRBJ2-3
CASIGAYEQYF,TGTGCCAGCATTGGAGCCTACGAGCAGTACTTC,.,TRBV6-1,.,TRBJ2-7
CASSVDRVVAEQYF,TGTGCCAGCAGTGTAGACAGGGTCGTAGCCGAGCAGTACTTC,TRBD1,TRBV6-1,.,TRBJ2-7
CASSSHSGLTYEQYF,TGTGCCAGCAGTTCCCATAGCGGGTTGACCTACGAGCAGTACTTC,TRBD2,TRBV28,once,TRBJ2-7
CASGRKGSSYEQYF,TGTGCCAGCGGGAGGAAGGGTAGCTCCTACGAGCAGTACTTC,.,TRBV2,.,TRBJ2-7
CASSVVGGSDRNEQYF,TGTGCCAGCAGCGTAGTAGGGGGGAGCGACCGGAACGAGCAGTACTTC,.,TRBV9,.,TRBJ2-7
CASSFTGVTGNTIYF,TGTGCCAGCAGCTTCACAGGGGTTACTGGAAACACCATATATTTT,TRBD1,TRBV11-2,.,TRBJ1-3
CASSSNRGLNYGYTF,TGCGCCAGCAGCTCTAACAGGGGGCTCAACTATGGCTACACCTTC,TRBD1,TRBV5-1,.,TRBJ1-2
CASSLVPVAGGNTGELFF,TGTGCCAGCAGCTTAGTGCCGGTAGCGGGAGGAAACACCGGGGAGCTGTTTTTT,TRBD2,TRBV7-2,.,TRBJ2-2
CSGGGVGSYEQYF,TGCAGCGGGGGGGGAGTAGGTTCCTACGAGCAGTACTTC,TRBD2,TRBV29-1,once,TRBJ2-7
CASSQADTEWGELFF,TGCGCCAGCAGCCAAGCGGACACCGAGTGGGGGGAGCTGTTTTTT,.,TRBV4-1,.,TRBJ2-2
CASSGPEGARTDTQYF,TGTGCCAGCAGTGGTCCTGAGGGGGCAAGAACAGATACGCAGTATTTT,TRBD1,TRBV2,once,TRBJ2-3
CASSHPTSAGLAGHRGLPDTQYF,TGTGCCAGCAGCCACCCTACTTCCGCGGGACTAGCGGGACATAGGGGTCTACCAGATACGCAGTATTTT,TRBD2,TRBV13,.,TRBJ2-3
CASSLDRGLYEQYF,TGTGCCAGCAGTTTGGACAGGGGGCTCTACGAGCAGTACTTC,TRBD1,TRBV6-5,.,TRBJ2-7
CASRRTDDANYEQYF,TGTGCCAGCAGACGGACGGACGACGCAAACTACGAGCAGTACTTC,.,TRBV7-8,.,TRBJ2-7
CASSPKNSYEQYF,TGTGCCAGCAGCCCGAAAAATTCCTACGAGCAGTACTTC,.,TRBV27,.,TRBJ2-7
CASSPQPALAFHTQYF,TGTGCCAGCAGCCCGCAGCCGGCACTAGCGTTCCATACGCAGTATTTT,TRBD2,TRBV7-9,.,TRBJ2-3
CAISPTPTGGSTGELFF,TGTGCCATCAGTCCTACTCCGACAGGGGGCAGCACCGGGGAGCTGTTTTTT,TRBD1,TRBV10-3,.,TRBJ2-2
CSAATSYEQYF,TGCAGCGCTGCCACGAGCTACGAGCAGTACTTC,.,TRBV29-1,once,TRBJ2-7
CASSFPGGARDTQYF,TGTGCCAGCAGTTTCCCCGGGGGCGCAAGGGATACGCAGTATTTT,.,TRBV27,.,TRBJ2-3
CASGLSTGALTYGYTF,TGTGCTAGTGGTTTGTCAACCGGGGCCCTGACCTATGGCTACACCTTC,.,TRBV12-5,.,TRBJ1-2
CASSLWGQGGGLYSNEQFF,TGTGCCAGCAGCTTATGGGGACAGGGGGGCGGACTTTACAGCAATGAGCAGTTCTTC,TRBD1,TRBV7-9,.,TRBJ2-1
CASSRVSTDTQYF,TGTGCCAGCTCAAGGGTCAGCACAGATACGCAGTATTTT,.,TRBV18,.,TRBJ2-3
CASSAGSGWNQPQHF,TGTGCCAGCAGTGCAGGGTCGGGGTGGAATCAGCCCCAGCATTTT,.,TRBV6-5,.,TRBJ1-5
CASIGLPGASYEQYF,TGCGCCAGCATTGGTCTACCGGGAGCCTCCTACGAGCAGTACTTC,.,TRBV10-2,.,TRBJ2-7
CSAGDQPQHF,TGCAGTGCCGGGGATCAGCCCCAGCATTTT,.,TRBV20-1,.,TRBJ1-5
CASSLAGGLLNEQFF,TGTGCCAGCAGCTTAGCTGGGGGCCTCCTCAATGAGCAGTTCTTC,.,TRBV7-6,.,TRBJ2-1
CASLNQGFTGELFF,TGTGCCAGCTTAAACCAGGGTTTCACCGGGGAGCTGTTTTTT,.,TRBV6-1,.,TRBJ2-2
CASSLVGTPSSYNEQFF,TGCGCCAGCAGCTTGGTAGGGACACCTAGCTCCTACAATGAGCAGTTCTTC,.,TRBV5-1,.,TRBJ2-1
CASSYSRWIQPQHF,TGTGCCAGCAGTTACTCGAGATGGATTCAGCCCCAGCATTTT,.,TRBV6-5,.,TRBJ1-5
CASSFGLAGGRTGELFF,TGTGCCAGCAGCTTCGGACTAGCGGGAGGGAGGACCGGGGAGCTGTTTTTT,TRBD2,TRBV7-6,.,TRBJ2-2
CASSIRQGGTGELFF,TGTGCCAGTAGTATAAGACAGGGGGGCACCGGGGAGCTGTTTTTT,TRBD1,TRBV19,.,TRBJ2-2
CASSLQGASAGANVLTF,TGTGCCAGCAGCTTACAGGGGGCGTCCGCTGGGGCCAACGTCCTGACTTTC,TRBD1,TRBV7-8,.,TRBJ2-6
CASSIEGDSAREQYF,TGTGCCAGTAGTATAGAAGGGGACAGCGCAAGGGAGCAGTACTTC,TRBD1,TRBV19,.,TRBJ2-7
CASSLQYEQYF,TGTGCCAGCAGCTTACAATACGAGCAGTACTTC,.,TRBV7-9,.,TRBJ2-7
CASSVSPAGVEDTQYF,TGTGCCAGCAGCGTATCACCCGCGGGAGTCGAGGATACGCAGTATTTT,TRBD2,TRBV9,.,TRBJ2-3
CASSWTGRLVQETQYF,TGTGCCAGCAGCTGGACAGGGCGGTTGGTCCAAGAGACCCAGTACTTC,TRBD1,TRBV7-9,.,TRBJ2-5
CASSPQGQGSYEQYF,TGTGCCAGCTCACCTCAGGGACAGGGGTCCTACGAGCAGTACTTC,TRBD1,TRBV18,.,TRBJ2-7